Given below is one TCR beta chain in context. The record originates from a study of T cell changes during pregnancy in multiple sclerosis. The protocol was immunoSEQ multiplex PCR, while the TCRdb copy is restricted to in-frame clones and leaves out a portion. The sample has about 55,000 clones, approximately 94% seen once. Germline lookup yields CDR1 SGHRS and CDR2 YFSETQ. V shed 4 bases and J 8 bases; nucleotides not matched to a gene: 5. There are 13 residues in the CDR3. The receptor was derived from a female donor with multiple sclerosis, enrolled in a pregnancy study. J is TRBJ2-1 and V is TRBV5-1, with 8 bases lining up with TRBD1. The sequenced sample was CD8+ T cells from peripheral blood mononuclear cells, obtained in the third trimester of pregnancy. The CDR3 reads CASSLPQGDEQFF. The CDR3 nucleotides read TGCGCCAGCAGCCTCCCACAGGGGGATGAGCAGTTCTTC.